This TCR beta chain came from a study of blood T cell repertoires in COVID-19. Study overall: There were acute and convalescent COVID-19 samples, and they came from the United States, Italy and Spain.

Individuals drawn from about two dozen US areas were roughly 18 to 89 years old. Recovered participants had two consecutive negative NP/OP PCR tests, healthcare professional clearance, or symptom resolution. This clone was seen once. The CDR3 contains 15 residues. The trim removed 5 bases at V and 6 bases at J, leaving 9 bases unmatched. Germline V gene sequence: CDR1 LGHDT, CDR2 YNNKEL (reference sequence). The method was immunoSEQ multiplex PCR; TCRdb's version includes in-frame clones alone and lacks a portion of them. The table includes some 170,000 clones, approximately 82% detected once. The TCR was taken from a man aged 45-60 years who had recovered from COVID-19. The sequencing sample was made of PBMCs or T cells enriched from blood (not recorded which). The gene calls are TRBV3-1 (or the pseudogene TRBV3-2) and TRBJ1-1; 10 bases map to TRBD1. The CDR3 region is CASSAHGQGVAEAFF. The CDR3 DNA sequence: TGTGCCAGCAGCGCACACGGACAGGGGGTCGCTGAAGCTTTCTTT.